Shown below are 3 T cell receptor beta chains from a single sample sequenced in a study of blood T cell repertoires in COVID-19. Clones were read by immunoSEQ multiplex PCR, and TCRdb kept only the in-frame ones, dropping some. Of about 51,000 clones in the sample, about 82% were seen once. Sequenced sample: peripheral blood. The receptors shown here come from an older man with active COVID-19.

This clone was seen a handful of times. J is TRBJ2-1 and V is TRBV20-1; 9 bases align to TRBD2. Losses at the gene ends were 3 bases for V and 7 bases for J; bases not matched to a gene: 25. The germline V gene has CDR1 DFQATT and CDR2 SNEGSKA (reference sequence). The CDR3 spans 20 residues. CDR3 amino acids: CSASSATGLAGRPGQNEQFF. DNA for the CDR3: TGCAGTGCTAGTAGCGCGACCGGGCTAGCGGGACGCCCGGGTCAAAATGAGCAGTTCTTC.

The chain employs TRBV21-1 and TRBJ1-6; no check of the table's D call, TRBD1, against the DNA was made. TRBV21-1 is reported as a pseudogene. This CDR3 is 12 amino acids long. CDR3 residues: CASSPQNSPLHF. CDR3 nucleotides: TGTGCCAGCAGCCCCCAGAATTCACCCCTCCACTTT.

The chain couples TRBV19 to TRBJ1-6; 8 nucleotides agree with TRBD1. V shed 3 bases, J shed 10 bases, and the junction held 8 bases outside the gene matches. Germline CDR1 is LNHDA and CDR2 is SQIVND (reference sequence). This CDR3 comprises 15 residues. CDR3 in DNA: TGTGCCAGTAGTATCCAGACAGGGGACGGATCACCCCTCCACTTT. This codes for CASSIQTGDGSPLHF.